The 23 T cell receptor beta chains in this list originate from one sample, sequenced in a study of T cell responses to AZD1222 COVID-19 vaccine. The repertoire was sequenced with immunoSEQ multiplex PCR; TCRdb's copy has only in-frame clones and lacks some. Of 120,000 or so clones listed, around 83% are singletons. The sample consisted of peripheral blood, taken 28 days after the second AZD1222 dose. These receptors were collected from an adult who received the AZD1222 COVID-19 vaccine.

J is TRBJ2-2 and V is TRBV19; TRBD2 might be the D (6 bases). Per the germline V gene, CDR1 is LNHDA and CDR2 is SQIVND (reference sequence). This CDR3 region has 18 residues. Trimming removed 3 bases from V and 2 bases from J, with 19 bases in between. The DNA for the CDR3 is TGTGCCAGTAGTATCAGGAGGGGTGGGCGACAAAACACCGGGGAGCTGTTTTTT. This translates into CASSIRRGGRQNTGELFF.

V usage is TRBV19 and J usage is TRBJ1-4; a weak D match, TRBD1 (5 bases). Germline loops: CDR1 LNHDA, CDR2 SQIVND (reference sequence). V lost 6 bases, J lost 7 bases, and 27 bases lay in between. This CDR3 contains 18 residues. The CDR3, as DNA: TGTGCCAGTAGCAATCTACAAAAGTACCCGGGACGTGTTGAAAAACTGTTTTTT. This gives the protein CASSNLQKYPGRVEKLFF.

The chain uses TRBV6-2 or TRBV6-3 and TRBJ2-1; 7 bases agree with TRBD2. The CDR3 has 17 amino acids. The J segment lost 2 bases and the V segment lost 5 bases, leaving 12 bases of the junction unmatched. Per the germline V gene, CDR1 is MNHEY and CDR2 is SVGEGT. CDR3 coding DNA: TGTGCCAGCAGTGCCCCACCCGGGACTACCGCCTACAATGAGCAGTTCTTC. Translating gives CASSAPPGTTAYNEQFF.

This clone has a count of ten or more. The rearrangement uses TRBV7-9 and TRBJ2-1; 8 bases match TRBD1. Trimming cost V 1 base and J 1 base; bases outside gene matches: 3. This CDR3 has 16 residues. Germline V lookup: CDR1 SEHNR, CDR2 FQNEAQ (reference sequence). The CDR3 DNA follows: TGTGCCAGCAGCTTAGGACAGGGGATATCCTACAATGAGCAGTTCTTC. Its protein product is CASSLGQGISYNEQFF.

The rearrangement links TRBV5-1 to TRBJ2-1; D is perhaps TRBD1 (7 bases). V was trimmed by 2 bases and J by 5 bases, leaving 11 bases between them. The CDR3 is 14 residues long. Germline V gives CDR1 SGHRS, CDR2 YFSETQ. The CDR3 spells CASSFGGTDNEQFF. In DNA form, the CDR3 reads TGCGCCAGCAGCTTTGGAGGGACAGACAATGAGCAGTTCTTC.

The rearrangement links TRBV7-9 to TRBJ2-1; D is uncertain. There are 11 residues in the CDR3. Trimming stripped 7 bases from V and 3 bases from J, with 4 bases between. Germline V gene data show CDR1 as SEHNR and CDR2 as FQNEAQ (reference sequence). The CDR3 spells CASTDYNEQFF. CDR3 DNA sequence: TGTGCCAGCACAGACTACAATGAGCAGTTCTTC.

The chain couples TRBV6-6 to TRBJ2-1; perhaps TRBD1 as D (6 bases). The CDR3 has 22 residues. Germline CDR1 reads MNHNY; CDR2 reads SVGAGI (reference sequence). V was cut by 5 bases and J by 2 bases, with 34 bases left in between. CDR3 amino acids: CASSLYKAGGRGPYNTYNEQFF. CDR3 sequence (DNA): TGTGCCAGCAGTCTTTATAAGGCGGGTGGCAGGGGTCCCTATAACACCTACAATGAGCAGTTCTTC.

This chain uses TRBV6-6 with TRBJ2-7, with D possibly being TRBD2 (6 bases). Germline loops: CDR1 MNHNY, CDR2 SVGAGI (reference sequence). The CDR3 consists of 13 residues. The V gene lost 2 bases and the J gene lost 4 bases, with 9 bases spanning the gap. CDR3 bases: TGTGCCAGCAGTTACGCGGGACCATACGAGCAGTACTTC. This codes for CASSYAGPYEQYF.

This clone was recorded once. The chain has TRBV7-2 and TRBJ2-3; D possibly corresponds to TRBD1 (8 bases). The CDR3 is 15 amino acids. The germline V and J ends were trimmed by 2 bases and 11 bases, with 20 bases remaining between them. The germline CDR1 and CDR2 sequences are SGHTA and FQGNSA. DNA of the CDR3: TGTGCCAGCAGCTTATATACAGGGGGGGATATGGTGCAGTATTTT. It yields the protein CASSLYTGGDMVQYF. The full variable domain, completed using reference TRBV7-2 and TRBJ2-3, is GAGVSQSPSNKVTEKGKDVELRCDPISGHTALYWYRQSLGQGLEFLIYFQGNSAPDKSGLPSDRFSAERTGGSVSTLTIQRTQQEDSAVYLCASSLYTGGDMVQYFGPGTRLTVL.

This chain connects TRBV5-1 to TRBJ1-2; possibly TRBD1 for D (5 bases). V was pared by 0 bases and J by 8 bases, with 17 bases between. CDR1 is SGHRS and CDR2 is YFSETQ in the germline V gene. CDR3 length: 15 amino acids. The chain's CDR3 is CASSLVAGLIGGYTF. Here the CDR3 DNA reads TGCGCCAGCAGCTTGGTCGCAGGGTTGATTGGGGGCTACACCTTC.

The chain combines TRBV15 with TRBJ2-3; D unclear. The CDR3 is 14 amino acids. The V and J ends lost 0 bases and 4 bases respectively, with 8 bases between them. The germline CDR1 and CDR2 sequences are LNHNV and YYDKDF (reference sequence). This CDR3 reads CATSRDPVSDTQYF. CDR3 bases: TGTGCCACCAGCAGAGACCCGGTTTCAGATACGCAGTATTTT.

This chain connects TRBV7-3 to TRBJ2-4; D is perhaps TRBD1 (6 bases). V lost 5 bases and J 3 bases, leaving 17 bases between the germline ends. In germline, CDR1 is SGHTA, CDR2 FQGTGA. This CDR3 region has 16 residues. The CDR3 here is CASSLGQLSGKNIQYF. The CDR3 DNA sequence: TGTGCCAGCAGCCTTGGACAGTTAAGTGGCAAAAACATTCAGTACTTC.

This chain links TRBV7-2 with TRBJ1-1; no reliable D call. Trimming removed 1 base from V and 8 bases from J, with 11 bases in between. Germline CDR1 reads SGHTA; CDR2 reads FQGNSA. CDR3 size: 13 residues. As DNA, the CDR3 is TGTGCCAGCAGCTTAGTTTCTACCCGAGAAGCTTTCTTT. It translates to CASSLVSTREAFF.

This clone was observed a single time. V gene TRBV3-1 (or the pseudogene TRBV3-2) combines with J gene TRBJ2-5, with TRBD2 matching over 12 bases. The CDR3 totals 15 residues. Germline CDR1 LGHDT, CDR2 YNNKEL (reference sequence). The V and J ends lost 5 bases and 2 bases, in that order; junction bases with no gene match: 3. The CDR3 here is CASSYLAGGQETQYF. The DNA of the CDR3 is TGTGCCAGCAGCTATCTAGCGGGGGGGCAAGAGACCCAGTACTTC.

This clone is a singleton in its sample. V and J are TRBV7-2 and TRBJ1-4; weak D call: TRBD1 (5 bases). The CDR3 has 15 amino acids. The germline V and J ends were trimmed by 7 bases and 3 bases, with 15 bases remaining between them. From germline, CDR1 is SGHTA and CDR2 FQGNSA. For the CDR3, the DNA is TGTGCCAGCACCGAGTCGGGGGTGGCTAATGAAAAACTGTTTTTT. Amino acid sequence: CASTESGVANEKLFF.

CDR3 sequence reads: CASSYGRGSYNSPLHF. In nucleotides, the CDR3 is TGTGCCAGCAGTTACGGACGGGGCTCCTATAATTCACCCCTCCACTTT. V gene TRBV28 combines with J gene TRBJ1-6; the D is unclear. The CDR3 loop spans 16 amino acids. V was shortened by 4 bases and J by 0 bases, with 10 bases between the two germline ends. Germline assignment: CDR1 MDHEN and CDR2 SYDVKM. The variable domain in full, completed from reference TRBV28 and TRBJ1-6, reads DVKVTQSSRYLVKRTGEKVFLECVQDMDHENMFWYRQDPGLGLRLIYFSYDVKMKEKGDIPEGYSVSREKKERFSLILESASTNQTSMYLCASSYGRGSYNSPLHFGNGTRLTVT.

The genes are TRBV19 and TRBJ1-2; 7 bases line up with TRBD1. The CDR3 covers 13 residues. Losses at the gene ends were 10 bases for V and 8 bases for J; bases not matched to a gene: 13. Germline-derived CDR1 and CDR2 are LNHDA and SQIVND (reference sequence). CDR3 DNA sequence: TGTGCCACAAGACAGGGTGGTTCTGGGGGCTACACCTTC. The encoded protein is CATRQGGSGGYTF.

CDR3 bases: TGTGCCAGCAGCTTACGGGGTTTTAGTCAGCCCCAGCATTTT. This sequence encodes CASSLRGFSQPQHF. This chain uses TRBV5-6 with TRBJ1-5, with D hard to call. Germline CDR1 is SGHDT and CDR2 is YYEEEE. V lost 2 bases, J lost 6 bases, and 12 bases lay in between. The CDR3 spans 14 residues.

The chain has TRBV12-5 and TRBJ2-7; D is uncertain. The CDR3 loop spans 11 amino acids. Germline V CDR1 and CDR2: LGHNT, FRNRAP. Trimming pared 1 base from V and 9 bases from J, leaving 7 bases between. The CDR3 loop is CASGLGGPQYF. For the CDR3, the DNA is TGTGCTAGTGGTTTGGGTGGTCCGCAGTACTTC.

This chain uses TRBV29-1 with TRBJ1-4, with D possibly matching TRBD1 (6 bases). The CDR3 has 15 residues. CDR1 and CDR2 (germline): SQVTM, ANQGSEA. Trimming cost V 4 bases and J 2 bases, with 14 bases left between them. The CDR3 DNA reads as TGCAGCGTTGGGCCCGAGGGGGTCACTAATGAAAAACTGTTTTTT. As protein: CSVGPEGVTNEKLFF.

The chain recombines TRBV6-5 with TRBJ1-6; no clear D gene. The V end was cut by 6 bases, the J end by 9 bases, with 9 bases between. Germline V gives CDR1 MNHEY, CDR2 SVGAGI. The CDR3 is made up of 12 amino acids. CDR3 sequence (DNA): TGTGCCAGCAGACCGGGAGTTTCACCCCTCCACTTT. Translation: CASRPGVSPLHF.

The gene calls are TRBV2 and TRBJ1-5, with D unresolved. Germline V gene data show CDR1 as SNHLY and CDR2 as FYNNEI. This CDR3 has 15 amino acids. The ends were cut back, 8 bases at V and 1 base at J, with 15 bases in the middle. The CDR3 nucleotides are TGTGCCAGCTGGTTGCGGCGGAACAGCAATCAGCCCCAGCATTTT. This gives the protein CASWLRRNSNQPQHF.

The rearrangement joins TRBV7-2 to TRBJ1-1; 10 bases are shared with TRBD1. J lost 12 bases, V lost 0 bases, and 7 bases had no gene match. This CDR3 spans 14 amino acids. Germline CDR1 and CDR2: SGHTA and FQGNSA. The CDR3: CASSLALRGQGSFF. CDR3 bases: TGTGCCAGCAGCTTAGCCCTCCGGGGACAGGGGTCTTTCTTT.